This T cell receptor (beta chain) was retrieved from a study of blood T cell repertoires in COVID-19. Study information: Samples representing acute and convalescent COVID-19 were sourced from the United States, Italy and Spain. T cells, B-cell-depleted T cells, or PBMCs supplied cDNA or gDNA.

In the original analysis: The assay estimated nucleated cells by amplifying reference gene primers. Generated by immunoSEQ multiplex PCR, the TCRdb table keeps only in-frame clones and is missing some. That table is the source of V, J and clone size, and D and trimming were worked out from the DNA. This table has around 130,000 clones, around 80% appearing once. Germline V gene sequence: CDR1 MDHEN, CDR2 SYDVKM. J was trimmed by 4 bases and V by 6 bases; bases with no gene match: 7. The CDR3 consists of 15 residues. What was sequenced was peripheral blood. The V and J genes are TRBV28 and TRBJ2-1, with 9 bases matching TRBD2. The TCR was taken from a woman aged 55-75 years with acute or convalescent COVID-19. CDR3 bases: TGTGCCAGCAGCACCTATAGCGGGGGATACAATGAGCAGTTCTTC. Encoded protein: CASSTYSGGYNEQFF.